Sequencing of this T cell receptor (beta chain) was carried out in a study of molecular identifiers for immune sequencing clone quantification. General study points: Clonotypes surpassing 20 RNA copies contained over 99% of effector molecules, versus under 1% in naive cells. Even with one million naive cells present, spiked Jurkat TCR RNA from one cell was reportedly detectable.

Comment on this clonotype: The antigen remains undetermined.

Previously reported methods and listed TCR primers produced the bulk TCR libraries. TCRdb re-called the PCR reads through MiXCR, storing one row per CDR3 protein. This table holds 250,000 to 350,000 distinct CDR3 sequences, roughly a fifth found once. The trim removed 2 bases at V and 1 base at J, leaving 8 bases unmatched. The CDR3 consists of 17 residues. CDR1 is SGHAT and CDR2 is FQNNGV in the germline V gene. The receptor was derived from a human donor in good health. Some libraries in this study had Jurkat cell RNA spiked in. What was sequenced was naive CD8+ T cells from blood, with Jurkat cell RNA spiked in. Subset: FACS-sorted CD8+CD4-CCR7+CD45RA+ naive T cells. The chain recombines TRBV11-2 with TRBJ2-3; 8 bases are a match to TRBD2. CDR3 nucleotides: TGTGCCAGCAGCTTAAGTATAACGGGGGGGGGCACAGATACGCAGTATTTT. This codes for CASSLSITGGGTDTQYF.